The 22 T cell receptor beta chains below all came from one sample that was sequenced in a study of blood T cell repertoires in COVID-19. Measured with immunoSEQ multiplex PCR; TCRdb has only the in-frame clones, and not every one. The sample contains 35,000 to 55,000 clones, around 90% of which appear only once. The material sequenced was peripheral blood. The receptor source for this set is a man aged 45-65 years with active COVID-19.

The chain combines TRBV29-1 with TRBJ2-7; a possible D gene is TRBD1 (6 bases). There are 13 residues in the CDR3. V dropped 6 bases and J dropped 0 bases, with 12 bases sitting between them. Germline-derived CDR1 and CDR2 are SQVTM and ANQGSEA. CDR3 sequence (DNA): TGCAGCGTCCGACAGGCGAGCTCCTACGAGCAGTACTTC. Translated, it gives CSVRQASSYEQYF.

This sequence joins TRBV19 and TRBJ1-2; TRBD1 matches 7 bases. The CDR3 runs 14 residues. Germline CDR1 LNHDA, CDR2 SQIVND (reference sequence). Here the CDR3 reads CAGGRHGTNYGYTF. The CDR3 coding sequence is TGTGCAGGGGGCCGACACGGTACGAACTATGGCTACACCTTC. Complete variable domain (other parts from reference TRBV19 and TRBJ1-2): DGGITQSPKYLFRKEGQNVTLSCEQNLNHDAMYWYRQDPGQGLRLIYYSQIVNDFQKGDIAEGYSVSREKKESFPLTVTSAQKNPTAFYLCAGGRHGTNYGYTFGSGTRLTVV.

J is TRBJ1-6 and V is TRBV4-3; D is ambiguous. Looked up from germline, CDR1 is LGHNA and CDR2 is YSLEER. V lost 4 bases and J lost 8, with 12 bases in between. CDR3 length: 14 amino acids. The CDR3 DNA follows: TGCGCCAGCAGCCTTTGGACCGGGGATTCACCCCTCCACTTT. It is translated as CASSLWTGDSPLHF.

The J gene is TRBJ2-1, the V gene TRBV3-1 (or the pseudogene TRBV3-2); D might be TRBD2 (5 bases). Trimming removed 3 bases from V and 8 bases from J, with 17 bases in between. Germline CDR1 reads LGHDT; CDR2 reads YNNKEL (reference sequence). The CDR3 loop spans 15 amino acids. The CDR3 loop reads CASSHYWSRRDEQFF. CDR3 DNA: TGTGCCAGCAGCCATTATTGGTCCCGGCGGGATGAGCAGTTCTTC.

The V and J genes are TRBV2 and TRBJ1-2; D ambiguous. Germline V gene lookup returns CDR1 SNHLY and CDR2 FYNNEI. CDR3 length equals 12 residues. Trimming left V 6 bases short and J 2 bases short, with 7 bases between. The CDR3 sequence: CASRDWNYGYTF. As DNA, the CDR3 is TGTGCCAGCAGGGACTGGAACTATGGCTACACCTTC.

This sequence joins TRBV9 and TRBJ1-2; 8 bases are a match to TRBD1. CDR3 length equals 13 residues. Per the germline V gene, CDR1 is SGDLS and CDR2 is YYNGEE. V dropped 3 bases and J dropped 10; count of bases not matched to a gene: 8. CDR3 DNA sequence: TGTGCCAGCAGCGAGGGGTTGACAGGGGCCTACACCTTC. It is translated as CASSEGLTGAYTF. Full variable domain (remainder filled in from reference TRBV9 and TRBJ1-2): DSGVTQTPKHLITATGQRVTLRCSPRSGDLSVYWYQQSLDQGLQFLIQYYNGEERAKGNILERFSAQQFPDLHSELNLSSLELGDSALYFCASSEGLTGAYTFGSGTRLTVV.

The chain has TRBV6-2 or TRBV6-3 and TRBJ1-2, with 7 bases fitting TRBD1. The germline V gene encodes CDR1 MNHEY and CDR2 SVGEGT. The CDR3 loop spans 16 amino acids. The trim removed 1 base at V and 0 bases at J, leaving 5 bases unmatched. The CDR3 sequence: CASSYFQTGTNYGYTF. The CDR3 nucleotides read TGTGCCAGCAGTTACTTCCAGACAGGGACTAACTATGGCTACACCTTC.

J is TRBJ2-2 and V is TRBV18; no clear D gene. The CDR3 has 14 amino acids. V was cut by 4 bases and J by 3 bases, with 9 bases left in between. Germline CDR1 reads KGHSH; CDR2 reads LQKENI. CDR3 in DNA: TGTGCCAGCTCACGAGTATTGGACACCGGGGAGCTGTTTTTT. Its translation is CASSRVLDTGELFF.

The V gene is TRBV5-1, the J gene TRBJ2-2, with 8 bases aligning to TRBD1. This CDR3 is built from 17 residues. Germline V gives CDR1 SGHRS, CDR2 YFSETQ. V shed 6 bases, J shed 7 bases, and the junction held 17 bases outside the gene matches. The CDR3 spells CASKPSARGLSSGELFF. The CDR3 DNA sequence: TGCGCCAGCAAGCCCTCGGCCAGGGGGCTAAGTAGCGGGGAGCTGTTTTTT.

The chain couples TRBV4-3 to TRBJ1-5; tentative D call: TRBD1 (5 bases). Per the germline V gene, CDR1 is LGHNA and CDR2 is YSLEER. V lost 4 bases and J 3 bases, leaving 19 bases between the germline ends. The CDR3 is 17 residues long. CDR3 in amino acids: CASSRDYDRAFNQPQHF. The CDR3 DNA follows: TGCGCCAGCAGCCGGGACTACGATCGGGCCTTCAATCAGCCCCAGCATTTT.

This sequence joins TRBV3-1 (or the pseudogene TRBV3-2) and TRBJ1-1; D is unclear. The CDR3 sequence is 14 residues long. The germline gives CDR1 LGHDT, CDR2 YNNKEL (reference sequence). V gave up 4 bases and J gave up 3 bases, with 12 bases separating them. The CDR3 protein is CASSLSWGDTEAFF. For the CDR3, the DNA is TGTGCCAGCAGCCTTTCATGGGGAGACACTGAAGCTTTCTTT.

The rearrangement links TRBV4-1 to TRBJ2-4; D might be TRBD1 (6 bases). V shed 3 bases and J shed 1 base, with 16 bases lying between them. Germline V lookup: CDR1 MGHRA, CDR2 YSYEKL. The CDR3 totals 17 residues. The CDR3 DNA sequence: TGCGCCAGCAGCCAGGAGGACCCAACAGGGGCCAAAAACATTCAGTACTTC. Translated, it gives CASSQEDPTGAKNIQYF.

This rearrangement joins TRBV28 to TRBJ1-4; 10 positions match TRBD1. The CDR3 covers 17 residues. Germline CDR1 is MDHEN and CDR2 is SYDVKM. Trimming cost V 4 bases and J 10 bases; bases outside gene matches: 15. The CDR3 nucleotides read TGTGCCAGCAGTTGGCGCTACCGAGGGACAGGGGAGAGAAAACTGTTTTTT. Its protein is CASSWRYRGTGERKLFF.

This clone showed up just a few times. This chain connects TRBV6-5 to TRBJ1-5; 7 bases fit TRBD1. The CDR3 consists of 13 residues. Germline V gene sequence: CDR1 MNHEY, CDR2 SVGAGI. Trimming cost V 5 bases and J 7 bases; bases outside gene matches: 5. CDR3 in DNA: TGTGCCAGCAGTACAGGGGTAGAACAGCCCCAGCATTTT. Its protein product is CASSTGVEQPQHF.

This clone was seen a handful of times. The rearrangement links TRBV4-3 to TRBJ2-5; 9 nucleotides align to TRBD2. The CDR3 has 16 residues. The junction had 11 bases not matched to a gene; V was cut back by 0 bases and J by 9 bases. CDR1 is LGHNA, CDR2 YSLEER, per germline. This CDR3 reads CASSQDPGLAGAAQYF. CDR3 nucleotide sequence: TGCGCCAGCAGCCAAGACCCGGGACTAGCAGGTGCAGCCCAGTACTTC.

The chain is built from TRBV11-1 and TRBJ1-6, with TRBD1 matching 7 bases. The germline V gene has CDR1 SGHAT and CDR2 FQDESV (reference sequence). This CDR3 spans 14 amino acids. Trimming took 5 bases from V and 9 from J; bases not matched to a gene: 7. CDR3 amino acids: CASSQGTERSPLHF. The CDR3 bases are TGTGCCAGCAGCCAAGGGACAGAACGTTCACCCCTCCACTTT.

V is TRBV9 and J is TRBJ1-1; TRBD1 matches 9 bases. CDR1 and CDR2 (germline): SGDLS, YYNGEE. The CDR3 covers 15 residues. V shed 0 bases and J 4 bases; nucleotides not matched to a gene: 4. CDR3 loop: CASSVVETGGTEAFF. Written as DNA, the CDR3 is TGTGCCAGCAGCGTAGTCGAGACAGGGGGCACTGAAGCTTTCTTT.

This clone was counted between two and nine times. The CDR3 loop reads CSVSIGTGLNSPLHF. CDR3 nucleotide sequence: TGCAGCGTTTCCATCGGGACAGGCCTGAATTCACCCCTCCACTTT. The chain employs TRBV29-1 and TRBJ1-6; 8 bases match TRBD1. Germline trimming cut 5 bases from V and 7 bases from J; bases unmatched to any gene: 10. Germline assignment: CDR1 SQVTM and CDR2 ANQGSEA. The CDR3 totals 15 residues.

This clone was observed a single time. V is TRBV5-8 and J is TRBJ2-7, with D unresolved. CDR3 size: 18 residues. Trimming pared 0 bases from V and 1 base from J, leaving 20 bases between. Germline V CDR1 and CDR2: SGHTS, YDEGEE. The CDR3 DNA reads TGTGCCAGCAGCTTGGGGCCGCAAGAAGGCAGCAGGTCCTACGAGCAGTACTTC. Its protein is CASSLGPQEGSRSYEQYF.

The gene calls are TRBV16 and TRBJ1-1, with D possibly matching TRBD1 (5 bases). The CDR3 has 15 amino acids. Germline assignment: CDR1 KGHSY and CDR2 FQNENV. V was trimmed by 4 bases and J by 0 bases, leaving 12 bases between them. CDR3 loop: CASSPPQGMNTEAFF. DNA of the CDR3: TGTGCCAGCAGCCCACCTCAGGGAATGAACACTGAAGCTTTCTTT.

The chain couples TRBV18 to TRBJ1-2, with a weak D call TRBD1 (5 bases). Germline V lookup: CDR1 KGHSH, CDR2 LQKENI. Trimming left V 6 bases short and J 1 base short, with 6 bases between. This CDR3 is 12 amino acids long. CDR3 loop: CASSGGNYGYTF. In DNA, the CDR3 is TGTGCCAGCTCCGGGGGTAACTATGGCTACACCTTC.

V is TRBV7-9 and J is TRBJ1-4, with 8 bases matching TRBD1. The CDR3 is 14 amino acids. V shed 6 bases, J shed 5 bases, and the junction held 5 bases outside the gene matches. Per germline, CDR1 SEHNR and CDR2 FQNEAQ (reference sequence). CDR3 protein: CASRPRDRNEKLFF. The DNA for the CDR3 is TGTGCCAGCAGACCCCGGGACAGGAATGAAAAACTGTTTTTT. The full variable domain, in which reference TRBV7-9 and TRBJ1-4 provide the parts outside the CDR3, is DTGVSQNPRHKITKRGQNVTFRCDPISEHNRLYWYRQTLGQGPEFLTYFQNEAQLEKSRLLSDRFSAERPKGSFSTLEIQRTEQGDSAMYLCASRPRDRNEKLFFGSGTQLSVL.